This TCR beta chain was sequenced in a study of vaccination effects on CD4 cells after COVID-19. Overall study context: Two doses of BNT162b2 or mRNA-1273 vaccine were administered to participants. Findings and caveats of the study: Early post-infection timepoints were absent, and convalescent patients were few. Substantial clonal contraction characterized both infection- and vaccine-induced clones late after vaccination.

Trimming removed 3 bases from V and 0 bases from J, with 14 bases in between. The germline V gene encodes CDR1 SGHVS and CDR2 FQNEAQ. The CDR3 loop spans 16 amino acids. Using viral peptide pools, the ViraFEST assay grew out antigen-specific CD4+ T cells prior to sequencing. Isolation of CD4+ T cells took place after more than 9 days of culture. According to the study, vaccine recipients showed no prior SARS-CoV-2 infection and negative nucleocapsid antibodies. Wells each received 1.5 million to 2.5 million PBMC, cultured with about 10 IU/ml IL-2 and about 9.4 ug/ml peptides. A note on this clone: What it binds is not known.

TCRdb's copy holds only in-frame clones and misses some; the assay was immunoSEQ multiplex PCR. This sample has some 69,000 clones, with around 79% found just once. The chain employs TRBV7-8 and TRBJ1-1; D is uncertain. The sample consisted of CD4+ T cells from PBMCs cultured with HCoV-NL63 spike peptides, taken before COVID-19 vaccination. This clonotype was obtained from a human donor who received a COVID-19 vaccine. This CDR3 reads CASSFRGPSMNTEAFF. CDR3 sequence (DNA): TGTGCCAGCAGCTTCCGAGGGCCGAGTATGAACACTGAAGCTTTCTTT.